This TCR beta chain is drawn from a study of CD8 T cells in ankylosing spondylitis. In its sample, this clonotype was seen many times. The CDR3 covers 14 residues. Germline V gene data show CDR1 as DFQATT and CDR2 as SNEGSKA (reference sequence). Unmatched junction bases numbered 3, after V lost 3 bases and J lost 5 bases. TCRdb independently ran MiXCR on the 5' RACE reads; one entry per CDR3 protein. The data show a few hundred thousand distinct CDR3 sequences, approximately 12% seen once. The receptor was isolated from a male donor with ankylosing spondylitis or in good health (not recorded which). The chain combines TRBV20-1 with TRBJ2-1, with 11 bases identical to TRBD1. Sequencing was done on a sample of blood, either unsorted or a sorted T cell fraction (not recorded which). DNA of the CDR3: TGCAGTGCTAGGGGACAGGGGGACCACAATGAGCAGTTCTTC. Translated: CSARGQGDHNEQFF.